Here is one TCR beta chain with its context. Its specificity is not known. PCR was performed using 60 Vbeta and 13 Jbeta primers. Produced via immunoSEQ multiplex PCR; TCRdb's table is partial and in-frame only. The sample has roughly 110,000 clones; approximately 76% are singletons. These data belong to a study of cytomegalovirus exposure and HLA in healthy donors. Study-wide results and limits: TCR beta chains numbering more than 150 were designated cytomegalovirus-associated. Confirmation was obtained in vitro that a few CMV-associated chains are specific for CMV antigens. CMV serostatus alone was available as immune exposure information.

The material sequenced was PBMCs. This TCR derives from a young man in good health and CMV-seronegative.

This CDR3 reads CASSPGAGTEAFF. The DNA of the CDR3 is TGTGCCAGCAGCCCGGGTGCCGGGACTGAAGCTTTCTTT. The chain is built from TRBV5-6 and TRBJ1-1; no definite D call. With 4 bases removed from V and 5 bases from J, the gap between germline ends came to 12 bases. Germline V gene sequence: CDR1 SGHDT, CDR2 YYEEEE. The CDR3 has 13 amino acids.